What follows are 23 T cell receptor beta chains derived from one specimen sequenced in a study of T cells expressing NK-cell markers. Following a re-call of the 5' RACE reads, TCRdb has one entry per CDR3 protein and lacks DNA. The listing records 140,000 to 150,000 distinct CDR3 sequences. Source material: blood T cells: a sorted CD56 or NKG2C T cell subset, CD4+ or CD8+ T cells, or bulk PBMC T cells (not recorded which). Receptor source: a man aged 18-30 years in good health.

The chain is built from TRBV12-3 or TRBV12-4 and TRBJ2-1; TCRdb reports TRBD2, a call that lacks DNA to check it against. This CDR3 is built from 15 residues. This chain's CDR3 is CASSQTSGGYNEQFF.

V is TRBV5-5 and J is TRBJ1-1; the TRBD1 assignment by TCRdb is unverifiable without DNA. CDR3 length equals 16 residues. Per the germline V gene, CDR1 is SGHKS and CDR2 is YYEKEE (reference sequence). The CDR3 reads CASSLPRGLANTEAFF.

The V gene is TRBV4-1, the J gene TRBJ1-4; TCRdb calls TRBD1, which cannot be checked without DNA. Germline-derived CDR1 and CDR2 are MGHRA and YSYEKL. The CDR3 has 14 residues. CDR3 sequence reads: CASSADRGDEKLFF.

V usage is TRBV7-2 and J usage is TRBJ2-2; TCRdb designates TRBD1, a call that cannot be tested without DNA. Germline assignment: CDR1 SGHTA and CDR2 FQGNSA. This CDR3 spans 14 amino acids. The CDR3 region is CASSRTGVTGELFF.

The rearrangement uses TRBV9 and TRBJ2-7. In germline, CDR1 is SGDLS, CDR2 YYNGEE. The CDR3 consists of 13 residues. The CDR3 here is CASSVELGNEQYF.

V gene TRBV6-1 combines with J gene TRBJ2-1; without DNA, the TCRdb call of TRBD1 cannot be checked. The CDR3 is made up of 15 amino acids. Per germline, CDR1 MNHNS and CDR2 SASEGT. CDR3 sequence: CASSAGQGRVNEQFF.

The V call is TRBV10-3, the J call TRBJ2-5. The CDR3 consists of 11 residues. In germline, CDR1 is ENHRY, CDR2 SYGVKD. CDR3 in amino acids: CAISEQETQYF.

This chain joins TRBV27 and TRBJ2-5. Germline V gives CDR1 MNHEY, CDR2 SMNVEV (reference sequence). The CDR3 runs to 14 residues. CDR3 loop: CASSLLRSGETQYF.

V gene TRBV5-1 combines with J gene TRBJ2-3; the D call of TRBD1 rests on TCRdb alone, since no DNA is present to check it. The CDR3 loop spans 15 amino acids. CDR1 and CDR2 (germline): SGHRS, YFSETQ. The CDR3 sequence: CASSSGTYSTDTQYF.

The rearrangement links TRBV5-6 to TRBJ2-5; the D call from TCRdb, TRBD1, cannot be confirmed without DNA. The germline CDR1 and CDR2 sequences are SGHDT and YYEEEE. The CDR3 runs 15 residues. The CDR3 loop is CASSSPLGGKETQYF. The full variable domain, with the rest looked up from reference TRBV5-6 and TRBJ2-5, is DAGVTQSPTHLIKTRGQQVTLRCSPKSGHDTVSWYQQALGQGPQFIFQYYEEEERQRGNFPDRFSGHQFPNYSSELNVNALLLGDSALYLCASSSPLGGKETQYFGPGTRLLVL.

V is TRBV6-5 and J is TRBJ1-2; TCRdb gives TRBD1 as the D gene, but with no DNA this cannot be confirmed. Germline lookup yields CDR1 MNHEY and CDR2 SVGAGI. CDR3 length: 12 amino acids. This CDR3 is CASSYSLGDYTF.

The chain is built from TRBV4-1 and TRBJ2-1. This CDR3 is 12 amino acids long. CDR1 and CDR2 (germline): MGHRA, YSYEKL. CDR3: CASSPQDNEQFF.

This chain uses TRBV28 with TRBJ1-5; no DNA is available, so the TRBD1 call from TCRdb remains unchecked. This CDR3 has 15 amino acids. Germline lookup yields CDR1 MDHEN and CDR2 SYDVKM. The CDR3 sequence is CASREGQGGNQPQHF.

The chain employs TRBV20-1 and TRBJ2-1. Germline values: CDR1 DFQATT, CDR2 SNEGSKA (reference sequence). The CDR3 extends over 13 amino acids. CDR3 amino acids: CSASSYSGYEQFF.

The genes are TRBV9 and TRBJ1-4. Germline V lookup: CDR1 SGDLS, CDR2 YYNGEE. CDR3 length: 14 residues. This CDR3 is CASSVERENEKLFF.

The chain employs TRBV5-6 and TRBJ2-1; the TRBD1 assignment by TCRdb is unverifiable without DNA. The germline V gene encodes CDR1 SGHDT and CDR2 YYEEEE. CDR3 size: 14 residues. CDR3 sequence: CASRQPGTSNEQFF.

The gene calls are TRBV27 and TRBJ2-3; TCRdb returns TRBD1, unconfirmable since there is no DNA. The germline V gene encodes CDR1 MNHEY and CDR2 SMNVEV (reference sequence). CDR3 length equals 13 residues. CDR3 sequence reads: CASGPVSLNTQYF.

The chain links TRBV4-1 to TRBJ2-5; the TCRdb call, TRBD1, lacks DNA for checking. The CDR3 is 15 amino acids. Germline-derived CDR1 and CDR2 are MGHRA and YSYEKL. This chain's CDR3 is CASSPSPGTAETQYF.

V gene TRBV5-1 combines with J gene TRBJ2-1; the D call from TCRdb, TRBD2, cannot be confirmed without DNA. CDR3 length: 17 residues. The germline CDR1 and CDR2 sequences are SGHRS and YFSETQ. The chain's CDR3 is CASSLPSGRPNGNEQFF.

The chain links TRBV7-6 to TRBJ2-1. The CDR3 sequence is 13 residues long. Germline CDR1 is SGHVS and CDR2 is FNYEAQ. The CDR3 sequence is CASSPITANEQFF.

This chain uses TRBV11-2 with TRBJ2-6. Germline lookup yields CDR1 SGHAT and CDR2 FQNNGV. The CDR3 length is 19 residues. The CDR3 sequence is CASSSPYGDSISGANVLTF.

This chain joins TRBV30 and TRBJ2-1; no DNA is available, so the TRBD2 call from TCRdb remains unchecked. The CDR3 is 12 residues long. The germline V gene encodes CDR1 GTSNPN and CDR2 SVGIG (reference sequence). CDR3 sequence: CAWKVRVNEQFF. The full variable domain, with the rest looked up from reference TRBV30 and TRBJ2-1, is SQTIHQWPATLVQPVGSPLSLECTVEGTSNPNLYWYRQAAGRGLQLLFYSVGIGQISSEVPQNLSASRPQDRQFILSSKKLLLSDSGFYLCAWKVRVNEQFFGPGTRLTVL.

This chain uses TRBV27 with TRBJ1-1. Germline loops: CDR1 MNHEY, CDR2 SMNVEV (reference sequence). This CDR3 spans 14 amino acids. CDR3 region: CASSARHGKTEAFF.